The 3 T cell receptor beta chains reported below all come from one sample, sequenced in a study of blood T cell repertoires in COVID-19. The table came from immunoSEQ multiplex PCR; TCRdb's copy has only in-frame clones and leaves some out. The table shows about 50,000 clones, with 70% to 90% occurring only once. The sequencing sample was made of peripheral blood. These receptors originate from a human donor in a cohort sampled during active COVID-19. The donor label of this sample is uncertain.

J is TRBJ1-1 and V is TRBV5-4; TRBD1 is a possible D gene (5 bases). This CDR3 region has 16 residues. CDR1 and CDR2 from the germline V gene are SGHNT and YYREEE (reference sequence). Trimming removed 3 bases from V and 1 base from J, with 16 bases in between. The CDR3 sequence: CASSSPWGQGNTEAFF. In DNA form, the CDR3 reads TGTGCCAGCAGCTCCCCCTGGGGCCAGGGGAACACTGAAGCTTTCTTT. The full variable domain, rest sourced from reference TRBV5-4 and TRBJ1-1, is ETGVTQSPTHLIKTRGQQVTLRCSSQSGHNTVSWYQQALGQGPQFIFQYYREEENGRGNFPPRFSGLQFPNYSSELNVNALELDDSALYLCASSSPWGQGNTEAFFGQGTRLTVV.

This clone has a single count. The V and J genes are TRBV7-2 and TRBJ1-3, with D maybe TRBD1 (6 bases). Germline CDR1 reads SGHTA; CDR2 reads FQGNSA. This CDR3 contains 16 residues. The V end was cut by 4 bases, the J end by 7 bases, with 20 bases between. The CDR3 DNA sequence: TGTGCCAGCAGCTCGGCTGGGGGCCCCACCTTTAACACCATATATTTT. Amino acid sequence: CASSSAGGPTFNTIYF. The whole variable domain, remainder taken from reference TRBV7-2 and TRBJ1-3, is GAGVSQSPSNKVTEKGKDVELRCDPISGHTALYWYRQSLGQGLEFLIYFQGNSAPDKSGLPSDRFSAERTGGSVSTLTIQRTQQEDSAVYLCASSSAGGPTFNTIYFGEGSWLTVV.

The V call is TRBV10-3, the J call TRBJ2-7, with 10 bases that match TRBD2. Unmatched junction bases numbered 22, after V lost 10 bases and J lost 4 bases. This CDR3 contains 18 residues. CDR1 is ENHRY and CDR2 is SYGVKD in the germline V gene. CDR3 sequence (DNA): TGTGCCACCGCCCAAGGTAGCGGGGGGTCTTCAAGATTTTACGAGCAGTACTTC. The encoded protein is CATAQGSGGSSRFYEQYF.